This T cell receptor beta chain was captured in a study of a mutant IDH1 vaccine in newly diagnosed glioma. Only in-frame clones appear in the TCRdb table, and some are missing; sequencing was by immunoSEQ multiplex PCR. The sample includes around 87,000 clones, under 90% of them seen just once. The time point is: baseline, week 1 (first vaccination visit). The sample's treatment: pre-vaccination baseline after standard-of-care therapy. This CDR3 contains 14 residues. Trimming pared 2 bases from V and 2 bases from J, leaving 9 bases between. Germline CDR1 reads KGHSH; CDR2 reads LQKENI. This specimen consisted of PBMCs, obtained from a glioma patient treated with radiotherapy, temozolomide or both. The J gene is TRBJ1-1, the V gene TRBV18; no clear D gene. This receptor was obtained from a woman aged 45 to 65 with glioma. The CDR3 sequence: CASSPSSGNTEAFF. The CDR3 DNA reads TGTGCCAGCTCACCAAGTTCCGGTAACACTGAAGCTTTCTTT.